This TCR beta chain was observed in a study of T cell responses to AZD1222 COVID-19 vaccine. On this clone: No antigen is known for it.

Findings of the study overall: Reportedly, close to half of spike-specific TCRs are directed against unmutated variant regions. Seropositive at baseline were only 5 or 6 AZD1222 recipients. Increased Spike-specific TCR breadth and depth were observed after two AZD1222 doses. There were repertoire samples only from the period after the peak T cell response.

CDR1 is SGDLS, CDR2 YYNGEE, per germline. The CDR3 runs to 15 residues. J was trimmed by 4 bases and V by 1 base; bases with no gene match: 4. The data were produced by immunoSEQ multiplex PCR, yet TCRdb's version contains in-frame clones alone and is incomplete. The sample comprises fewer than 200,000 clones, roughly nine tenths of which are singletons, and around 4.6% rests with the top ten. This chain links TRBV9 with TRBJ1-5; 8 bases line up with TRBD1. This clonotype originated in an adult in good health. The input for sequencing was peripheral blood, taken on day 0 of MenACWY control vaccination. CDR3 nucleotide sequence: TGTGCCAGCAGCGTATCAGGGGGCAGTAATCAGCCCCAGCATTTT. This codes for CASSVSGGSNQPQHF.